This T cell receptor (beta chain) derives from a study of T cell responses to AZD1222 COVID-19 vaccine. Produced via immunoSEQ multiplex PCR; TCRdb's table is partial and in-frame only. Of some 72,000 clones listed, around 90% are singletons. The V and J ends lost 5 bases and 2 bases respectively, with 15 bases between them. The CDR3 is made up of 15 amino acids. The V gene's germline CDR1 is SGHTA and CDR2 FQGNSA. V and J are TRBV7-2 and TRBJ2-5; no clear D gene. Material: peripheral blood, obtained on day 0 of MenACWY control vaccination. This clonotype was obtained from an adult in good health. In nucleotides, the CDR3 is TGTGCCAGCAGCCCGGGTGACTTGAGGCAAGAGACCCAGTACTTC. It specifies CASSPGDLRQETQYF. Filled out from reference TRBV7-2 and TRBJ2-5, the complete variable domain reads GAGVSQSPSNKVTEKGKDVELRCDPISGHTALYWYRQSLGQGLEFLIYFQGNSAPDKSGLPSDRFSAERTGGSVSTLTIQRTQQEDSAVYLCASSPGDLRQETQYFGPGTRLLVL.